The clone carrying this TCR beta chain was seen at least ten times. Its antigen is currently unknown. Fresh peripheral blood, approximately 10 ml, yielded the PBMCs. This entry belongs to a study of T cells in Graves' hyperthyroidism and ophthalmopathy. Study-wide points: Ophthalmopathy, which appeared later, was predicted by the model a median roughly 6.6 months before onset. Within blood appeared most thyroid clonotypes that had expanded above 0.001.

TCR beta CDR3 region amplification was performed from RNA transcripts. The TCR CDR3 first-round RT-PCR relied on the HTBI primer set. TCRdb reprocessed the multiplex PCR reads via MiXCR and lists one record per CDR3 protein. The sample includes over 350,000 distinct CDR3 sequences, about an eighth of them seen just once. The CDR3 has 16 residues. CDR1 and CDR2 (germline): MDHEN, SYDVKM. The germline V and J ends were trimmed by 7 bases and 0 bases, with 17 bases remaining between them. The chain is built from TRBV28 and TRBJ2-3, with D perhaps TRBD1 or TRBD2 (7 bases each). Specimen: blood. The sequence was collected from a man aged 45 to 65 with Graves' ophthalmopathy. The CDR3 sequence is CASTRGGRGSTDTQYF. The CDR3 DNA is TGTGCCAGCACCAGGGGGGGGAGGGGTAGCACAGATACGCAGTATTTT.